The 3 T cell receptor beta chains reported below all come from one sample, sequenced in a study of CD8+CD57+ T cells in acquired aplastic anemia. Profiling that covered TCR beta VDJ and CDR3 relied on genomic DNA as its template. Via MiXCR, TCRdb re-called the reads, giving one row per CDR3 protein. The sample has under 200,000 distinct CDR3 sequences, 47% seen once. Whoever was chosen for sequencing had shown CD8+CD57+ cell expansion by flow cytometry. Sequenced: sorted CD4+, CD8+, or CD8+CD57+ T cells (not recorded which) from PBMCs. These receptors were taken from a human donor with aplastic anemia.

This clonotype was recorded at least ten times. V is TRBV10-1 and J is TRBJ1-2; 8 bases align to TRBD1. The V gene end was trimmed by 5 bases and the J gene end by 4 bases; junction bases not matched to a gene: 6. The CDR3 sequence is 14 residues long. CDR1 is WNHNN, CDR2 SYGVQD, per germline (reference sequence). CDR3 DNA: TGCGCCAGCAGTCCGGGACAGGAGTTCTATGGCTACACCTTC. This codes for CASSPGQEFYGYTF.

Ten or more counts support this clonotype. V usage is TRBV7-6 and J usage is TRBJ2-2; TRBD1 matches 10 bases. J lost 4 bases, V lost 5 bases, and 10 bases had no gene match. CDR3 size: 17 residues. Germline CDR1 SGHVS, CDR2 FNYEAQ. The CDR3 is CASSPQIGTGVTGELFF. The CDR3 DNA reads TGTGCCAGCAGCCCACAAATTGGGACAGGGGTCACCGGGGAGCTGTTTTTT. The variable domain in full, completed from reference TRBV7-6 and TRBJ2-2, reads GAGVSQSPRYKVTKRGQDVALRCDPISGHVSLYWYRQALGQGPEFLTYFNYEAQQDKSGLPNDRFSAERPEGSISTLTIQRTEQRDSAMYRCASSPQIGTGVTGELFFGEGSRLTVL.

This clonotype showed up many times. This chain connects TRBV3-1 to TRBJ1-2, with D hard to call. Between the trimmed V and J ends, which lost 4 bases and 0 bases, there was a span of 9 bases. Germline V gene lookup returns CDR1 LGHDT and CDR2 YNNKEL (reference sequence). The CDR3 runs to 14 residues. CDR3 nucleotide sequence: TGTGCCAGCAGCCCCACAGTAGCTAACTATGGCTACACCTTC. Its protein product is CASSPTVANYGYTF.